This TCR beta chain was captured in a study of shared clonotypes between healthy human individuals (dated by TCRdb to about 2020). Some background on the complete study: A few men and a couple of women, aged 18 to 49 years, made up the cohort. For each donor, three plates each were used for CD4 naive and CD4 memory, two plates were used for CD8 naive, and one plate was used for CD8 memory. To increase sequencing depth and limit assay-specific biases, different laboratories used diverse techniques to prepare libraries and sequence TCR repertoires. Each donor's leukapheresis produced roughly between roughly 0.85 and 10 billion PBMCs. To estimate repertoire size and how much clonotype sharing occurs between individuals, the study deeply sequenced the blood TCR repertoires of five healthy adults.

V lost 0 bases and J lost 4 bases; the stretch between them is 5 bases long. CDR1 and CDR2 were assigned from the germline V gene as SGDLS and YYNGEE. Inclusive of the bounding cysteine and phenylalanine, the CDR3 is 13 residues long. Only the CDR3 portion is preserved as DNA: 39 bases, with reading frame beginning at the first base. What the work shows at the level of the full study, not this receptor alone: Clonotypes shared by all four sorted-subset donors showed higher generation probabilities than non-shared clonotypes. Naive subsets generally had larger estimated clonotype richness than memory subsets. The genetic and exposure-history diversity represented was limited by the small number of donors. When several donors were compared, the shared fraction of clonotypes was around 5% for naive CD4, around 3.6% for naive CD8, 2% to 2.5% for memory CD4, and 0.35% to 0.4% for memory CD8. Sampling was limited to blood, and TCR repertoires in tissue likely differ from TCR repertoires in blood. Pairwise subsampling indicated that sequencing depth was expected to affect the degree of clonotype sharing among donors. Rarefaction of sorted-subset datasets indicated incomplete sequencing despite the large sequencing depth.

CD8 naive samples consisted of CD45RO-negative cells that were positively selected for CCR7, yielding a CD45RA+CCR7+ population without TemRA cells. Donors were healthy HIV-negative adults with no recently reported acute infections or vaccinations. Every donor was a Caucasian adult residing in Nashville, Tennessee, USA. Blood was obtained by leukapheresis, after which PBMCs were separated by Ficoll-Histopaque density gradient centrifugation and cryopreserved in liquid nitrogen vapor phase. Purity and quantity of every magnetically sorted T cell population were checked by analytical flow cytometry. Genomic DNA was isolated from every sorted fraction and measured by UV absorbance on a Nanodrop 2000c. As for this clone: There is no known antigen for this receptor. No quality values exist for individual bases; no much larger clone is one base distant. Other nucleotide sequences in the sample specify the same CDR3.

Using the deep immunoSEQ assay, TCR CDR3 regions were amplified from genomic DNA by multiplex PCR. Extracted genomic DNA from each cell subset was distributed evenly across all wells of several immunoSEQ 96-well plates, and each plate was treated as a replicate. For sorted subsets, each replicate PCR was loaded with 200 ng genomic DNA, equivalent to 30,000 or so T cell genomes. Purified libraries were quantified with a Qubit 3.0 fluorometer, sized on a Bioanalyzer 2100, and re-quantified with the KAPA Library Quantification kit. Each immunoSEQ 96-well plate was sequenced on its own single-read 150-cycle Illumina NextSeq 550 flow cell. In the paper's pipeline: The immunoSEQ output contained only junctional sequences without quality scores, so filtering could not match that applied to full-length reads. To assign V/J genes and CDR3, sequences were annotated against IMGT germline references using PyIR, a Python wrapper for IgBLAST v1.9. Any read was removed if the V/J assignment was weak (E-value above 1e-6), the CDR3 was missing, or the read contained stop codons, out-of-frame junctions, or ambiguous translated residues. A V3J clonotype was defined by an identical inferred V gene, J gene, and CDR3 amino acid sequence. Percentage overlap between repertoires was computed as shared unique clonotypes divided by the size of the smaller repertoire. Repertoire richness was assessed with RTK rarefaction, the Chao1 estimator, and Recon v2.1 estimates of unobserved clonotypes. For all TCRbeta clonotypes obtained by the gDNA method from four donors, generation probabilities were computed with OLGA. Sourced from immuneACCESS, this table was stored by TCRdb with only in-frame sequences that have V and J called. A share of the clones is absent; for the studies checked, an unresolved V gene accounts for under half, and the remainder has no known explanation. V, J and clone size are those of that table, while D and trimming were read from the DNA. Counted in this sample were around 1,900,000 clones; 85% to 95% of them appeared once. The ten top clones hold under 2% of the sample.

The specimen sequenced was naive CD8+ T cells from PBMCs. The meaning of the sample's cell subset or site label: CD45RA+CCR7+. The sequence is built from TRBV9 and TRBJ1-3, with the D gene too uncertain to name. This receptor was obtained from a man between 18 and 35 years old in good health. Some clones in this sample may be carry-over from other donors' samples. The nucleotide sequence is TGTGCCAGCAGCGTAGGGTCAGGAAACACCATATATTTT. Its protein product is CASSVGSGNTIYF.